Below, 8 T cell receptor beta chains from the same sample are listed, as sequenced in a study of neurological immune-mediated disorders. TCRdb fed the 5' RACE reads into MiXCR, producing one record per CDR3 protein. Counted here are under 45,000 distinct CDR3 sequences, 2% to 3% occurring once; the ten biggest clones make up approximately 2.4%. The material sequenced was PBMCs. These receptor sequences come from a man aged 50-59 years with multiple sclerosis.

Only a few counts were recorded for this clonotype. The chain combines TRBV4-3 with TRBJ2-3; 12 bases are shared with TRBD2. This CDR3 comprises 17 residues. V lost 0 bases, J lost 5 bases, and 6 bases stayed unmatched. Germline assignment: CDR1 LGHNA and CDR2 YSLEER. The CDR3 DNA reads TGCGCCAGCAGCCAAGACCCTAGCGGGGGGGCCGTAGATACGCAGTATTTT. This translates into CASSQDPSGGAVDTQYF.

Ten or more counts support this clonotype. The DNA for the CDR3 is TGTGCCAGCTCACCAGTGGGAAGCACCTACTCTGGGGCCAACGTCCTGACTTTC. Its protein is CASSPVGSTYSGANVLTF. This chain connects TRBV18 to TRBJ2-6; D is undetermined. V lost 2 bases to trimming and J lost 0 bases, with 14 bases between them. The CDR3 totals 18 residues. Germline values: CDR1 KGHSH, CDR2 LQKENI.

This clonotype was found many times. J is TRBJ1-4 and V is TRBV7-2; a possible D gene is TRBD1 (5 bases). V was cut by 4 bases and J by 6 bases, with 9 bases left in between. The CDR3 totals 13 residues. Germline values: CDR1 SGHTA, CDR2 FQGNSA. CDR3 loop: CASSSSGDEKLFF. CDR3 bases: TGTGCCAGCAGCTCCTCGGGGGATGAAAAACTGTTTTTT.

This clonotype was found many times. The chain recombines TRBV12-3 or TRBV12-4 with TRBJ1-2; D remains ambiguous. The CDR3 contains 16 residues. Trimming took off 2 bases at V and 6 bases at J, with 19 bases between the two ends. CDR3: CASSLSGGSGSHGYTF. The DNA for the CDR3 is TGTGCCAGCAGTTTATCGGGTGGTTCGGGGTCCCATGGCTACACCTTC.

In its sample, this clonotype was seen many times. CDR3 loop: CASSFGNIQYF. The CDR3 DNA reads as TGTGCCAGCAGCTTTGGAAACATTCAGTACTTC. V is TRBV7-9 and J is TRBJ2-4; no definite D call. V was pared by 3 bases and J by 6 bases, with 3 bases between. From germline, CDR1 is SEHNR and CDR2 FQNEAQ (reference sequence). This CDR3 is built from 11 residues.

This clonotype has ten or more counts. The chain combines TRBV5-1 with TRBJ2-7; 8 nucleotides line up with TRBD1. The germline V gene encodes CDR1 SGHRS and CDR2 YFSETQ. The ends lost 4 bases at V and 7 bases at J; junction bases unmatched: 7. This CDR3 contains 13 residues. Here the CDR3 reads CASSRQGAREQYF. In nucleotides, the CDR3 is TGCGCCAGCAGCCGCCAGGGGGCGCGTGAGCAGTACTTC.

Ten or more counts support this clonotype. The V and J genes are TRBV20-1 and TRBJ2-1; no firm D call. Per germline, CDR1 DFQATT and CDR2 SNEGSKA (reference sequence). V was trimmed by 0 bases and J by 0 bases, leaving 12 bases between them. CDR3 length: 16 residues. CDR3 loop: CSARDSNSYSYNEQFF. The CDR3 DNA reads TGCAGTGCTAGAGATAGTAACAGTTACTCCTACAATGAGCAGTTCTTC.

This clonotype was counted ten times or more. The chain has TRBV3-1 and TRBJ2-2; D may match TRBD1 or TRBD2 (5 bases each). The CDR3 covers 17 residues. Trimming took off 5 bases at V and 1 base at J, with 17 bases between the two ends. The germline gives CDR1 LGHDT, CDR2 YNNKEL (reference sequence). The CDR3: CASSYGTYRMNTGELFF. The CDR3 DNA reads as TGTGCCAGCAGCTATGGGACCTACCGGATGAACACCGGGGAGCTGTTTTTT.